This record concerns one T cell receptor (beta chain) sequence. No antigen is known for it. These data originate in a study of T cell responses to AZD1222 COVID-19 vaccine. Study-level points and caveats: Only a handful of AZD1222 recipients tested seropositive at baseline. White British ancestry dominated among donors, who included more females, and clonal diversity was possibly underestimated. Targets within unmutated variant regions were reportedly found for nearly half of spike-specific TCRs.

Libraries were prepared by immunoSEQ multiplex PCR; TCRdb keeps only in-frame clonotypes and omits some of them. The sample has 150,000 to 250,000 clones, approximately 90% seen once. The V gene's germline CDR1 is MDHEN and CDR2 SYDVKM. Trimming shortened V by 6 bases and J by 0 bases, and 12 bases separated the two germline ends. The CDR3 is 15 amino acids. The J gene is TRBJ1-5, the V gene TRBV28; TRBD1 is a possible D gene (6 bases). The material was peripheral blood, obtained 28 days after the second AZD1222 dose. The TCR was taken from an adult who received the AZD1222 COVID-19 vaccine. CDR3 in DNA: TGTGCCAGCAGAGCCGGGACAAGTAGCAATCAGCCCCAGCATTTT. Protein product: CASRAGTSSNQPQHF.